These T cell receptor beta chains were read from a single sample in a study of T cells in Graves' hyperthyroidism and ophthalmopathy. A single record per CDR3 protein comes from TCRdb applying MiXCR to the multiplex PCR reads. The sample includes about 400,000 distinct CDR3 sequences, about 15% seen only once; the top ten take about 31%. The specimen was blood. These receptors were collected from a woman aged 30 to 39 with Graves' hyperthyroidism. Each CDR3 is given with its conserved first and last residue. Some rows mark clone size as missing; the rest say once, few, many or name a class of expanded clone.

V,size,CDR3
TRBV4-1,few,CASSPHPHKGISGNTIYF
TRBV5-1,many,CASSLNLAGSTDTQYF
TRBV6-1,NA,CASRKGTTRSLGETQYF
TRBV28,NA,CASRPGLAGVRDTQYF
TRBV7-8,many,CASSLHRDNPSYNEQFF
TRBV4-2,few,CASSQGPSHLDNEQFF
TRBV20-1,NA,CSARVPGANTEAFF
TRBV30,many,CAWSDSGFGGTEAFF
TRBV6-1,many,CASSVGTSVTGELFF
TRBV7-9,few,CASSQGRNNVLTF
TRBV28,few,CASSLSGFPTPYNEQFF
TRBV7-7,NA,CASSLDRGPTDTQYF
TRBV7-3,many,CASSHGTSGRNNEQFF
TRBV27,many,CASSLSLGWNYGYTF
TRBV7-3,NA,CASSLGQLNIQYF
TRBV15,few,CATRAGSGNTIYF
TRBV10-3,NA,CATAPPGEVHSPLHF
TRBV28,many,CASSLPGEHTNTEAFF
TRBV20-1,NA,CSAFRPGGGNEQYF
TRBV28,many,CASGNQETQYF
TRBV29-1,NA,CSVAGLAGLYEQYF
TRBV20-1,few,CSASELAENIQYF
TRBV3-1,NA,CASSHRQGPGYGYTF
TRBV5-1,NA,CASSTQGFGYTF
TRBV20-1,NA,CSATTGIGSGQYF
TRBV15,many,CATSILPGTGLETQYF
TRBV7-9,many,CASNLGTFDEQYF
TRBV12-3/TRBV12-4,NA,CASSPPSGSNSGANVLTF
TRBV2,many,CASQNEGNQPQHF
TRBV12-5,many,CASGFQSFASGPLYEQYF
TRBV20-1,few,CSARPGQGNLPNEKLFF
TRBV15,few,CATSREDRGQYF
TRBV11-1,many,CASSLGRAGVSDTQYF
TRBV5-1,many,CLSSRDTEAFF
TRBV5-1,many,CASSRRTDRGDNEQYF
TRBV3-1,NA,CASSPEREGLTDTQYF
TRBV10-3,few,CATRTSGTQETQYF
TRBV6-5,many,CASSYSGSGYTDTQYF
TRBV3-1,many,CASRPSDRVNEQFF
TRBV5-6,NA,CASSFWTSGNYNEQFF
TRBV4-1,NA,CASSQDVSGRFTGELFF
TRBV4-1,NA,CASSHPGTAEETQYF
TRBV19,many,CASSAETGSTEAFF
TRBV19,NA,CASSKGGTTHYEQYF
TRBV9,NA,CASSPRLAGIYEQYF
TRBV3-1,many,CASSQGGDALFGYTF
TRBV28,many,CASSGRSYNEQFF
TRBV11-3,many,CAGEGQVEQYF
TRBV6-1,few,CASETGANEQFF
TRBV9,NA,CASSVTSGSHGELFF
TRBV11-3,many,CASSSGTSGRTDTQYF
TRBV9,NA,CASSVDPGGVYEQYF
TRBV5-1,few,CASSKNWGGADTQYF
TRBV4-1,NA,CASSQDRVEEQFF
TRBV25-1,few,CASSEYWGDNNEQFF
TRBV20-1,many,CSARDSGTGGISPLHF
TRBV28,many,CASSLRQSRDRGTEKLFF
TRBV4-1,NA,CASSPSLGVNIQYF